The T cell receptor beta chain described here comes from a study of T-cell memory formation after mild COVID-19. General study results and limits: SARS-CoV-2 specificity was not confirmed for second-wave clones peaking on day 37. Contracting clones localized mainly to CM and EM when CD4+ and mainly to EMRA when CD8+. Later expanders leaned CD4+, whereas day 15 to 85 contracting clones were balanced CD4/CD8. The finding that pre-infection memory included some responding clones suggested that cross-reactive memory joined.

TCRdb re-derived calls from the 5' RACE reads in MiXCR, one entry per CDR3 protein. Of around 110,000 distinct CDR3 sequences in the sample, under 15% were seen once. With respect to this clonotype: Antigen unknown.

The CDR3 is 14 residues long. Trimming shortened V by 9 bases and J by 3 bases, and 14 bases separated the two germline ends. The germline V gene encodes CDR1 MGHDK and CDR2 SYGVNS. The origin of this receptor is a man younger than 30 who had mild COVID-19 (a few samples of this study predate the infection). Cell type and time point are not known. Sequencing was carried out using PBMCs or a T cell subset sorted from them (not recorded which). The V call is TRBV25-1, the J call TRBJ2-2, with D perhaps matching TRBD2 (6 bases). CDR3 sequence: CASAGTGDTGELFF. The CDR3 DNA sequence: TGTGCCAGTGCGGGAACGGGGGACACCGGGGAGCTGTTTTTT.